The T cell receptor (beta chain) under discussion was sequenced for a study of blood T cell repertoires in COVID-19. Study-wide context: COVID-19 samples from acute and convalescent phases originated in the United States, Italy and Spain. The cDNA or gDNA used as material had been derived from T cells, B-cell-depleted T cells, or PBMCs.

Repertoires were generated with immunoSEQ multiplex PCR, while TCRdb's copy carries only in-frame clones and drops some. The sample shows around 330,000 clones, 85% to 90% of them seen only once. Germline V gives CDR1 SGHRS, CDR2 YFSETQ. V was shortened by 7 bases and J by 4 bases, with 18 bases between the two germline ends. CDR3 length equals 16 residues. This clonotype was sampled from a woman between 50 and 59 years old with active or convalescent COVID-19. This chain links TRBV5-1 with TRBJ2-6, with a tentative D call TRBD2 (6 bases). Input material: peripheral blood. The CDR3: CASSRDRLAGANVLTF. The DNA for the CDR3 is TGCGCCAGCTCCCGGGACCGGCTAGCGGGGGCCAACGTCCTGACTTTC. Based on the CDR3 plus reference TRBV5-1 and TRBJ2-6, the full variable domain is KAGVTQTPRYLIKTRGQQVTLSCSPISGHRSVSWYQQTPGQGLQFLFEYFSETQRNKGNFPGRFSGRQFSNSRSEMNVSTLELGDSALYLCASSRDRLAGANVLTFGAGSRLTVL.